Listed below are T cell receptor beta chains from one sample, sequenced in a study of T-cell reconstitution after alpha-beta-depleted transplantation in children. MiXCR was run by TCRdb on the PCR reads, yielding one entry per CDR3 protein. The sample lists a few hundred thousand distinct CDR3 sequences, 10% to 13% occurring once. This sample comprised PBMCs from the stem cell graft donor, obtained from the stem cell graft. The receptors originated from a human donor who donated a stem cell graft to a child with acute lymphoblastic leukemia. The conserved cysteine and the conserved F or W are not part of the CDR3 here. Each record gives: CDR3 protein, V gene, CDR3 length.

CDR3aa: ASRPGTLRQY; v_gene: TRBV28; len: 10
CDR3aa: ASSVFGQDATNEKLF; v_gene: TRBV9; len: 15
CDR3aa: ASSLQAVGLPPEIGGEQF; v_gene: TRBV28; len: 18
CDR3aa: ASLDSGGEQY; v_gene: TRBV4-2; len: 10
CDR3aa: ASSVTGNEQF; v_gene: TRBV27; len: 10
CDR3aa: SVGLAGGYEQY; v_gene: TRBV29-1; len: 11
CDR3aa: SVGGAVSGANVLT; v_gene: TRBV29-1; len: 13
CDR3aa: ASRGRAGDTGELF; v_gene: TRBV2; len: 13
CDR3aa: ASSFEGYNEQF; v_gene: TRBV27; len: 11
CDR3aa: ASSQTSGRGYEQF; v_gene: TRBV3-1; len: 13
CDR3aa: ASSLKEGLRTDTQY; v_gene: TRBV7-6; len: 14
CDR3aa: ASVPAGTGSYNEQF; v_gene: TRBV27; len: 14
CDR3aa: ASRTGTGSQGEQF; v_gene: TRBV27; len: 13
CDR3aa: ASSSLAETTGELF; v_gene: TRBV19; len: 13
CDR3aa: ASSFGQGNEQF; v_gene: TRBV11-2; len: 11
CDR3aa: ASSGRRGRVAEAF; v_gene: TRBV19; len: 13
CDR3aa: ASRVNTGNTEAF; v_gene: TRBV12-3/TRBV12-4; len: 12
CDR3aa: ASSPETGGNQPQH; v_gene: TRBV7-9; len: 13
CDR3aa: SVGPGRVNTEAF; v_gene: TRBV29-1; len: 12
CDR3aa: ASSLWAGNQPQH; v_gene: TRBV28; len: 12
CDR3aa: SVAGLLGGKF; v_gene: TRBV29-1; len: 10
CDR3aa: ATSGRTSARTDTQY; v_gene: TRBV15; len: 14
CDR3aa: ASSLQETQY; v_gene: TRBV5-1; len: 9
CDR3aa: ASSSVFTGGVTEAF; v_gene: TRBV12-3/TRBV12-4; len: 14
CDR3aa: ASSFMETGITGELF; v_gene: TRBV5-1; len: 14
CDR3aa: ASSQSAGGSYNEQF; v_gene: TRBV3-1; len: 14
CDR3aa: ASSQLGRGVTEAF; v_gene: TRBV3-1; len: 13
CDR3aa: SAWTSGSTYEQF; v_gene: TRBV20-1; len: 12